This TCR beta chain is drawn from a study of PD-L1 blockade in urothelial cancer. Study at large: In the patient group, twenty-five of 29 were males with bladder-origin urothelial cancer. A median blood sample held 141,255 T cells and approximately 80,000 unique TCRs. Overall study results and limits: Better survival was predicted by below-median pretreatment blood TCR clonality.

Some clones are missing from TCRdb's copy, which holds only in-frame ones; the method was immunoSEQ multiplex PCR. Of about 45,000 clones in the sample, roughly 88% were seen once. Germline V gives CDR1 MNHEY, CDR2 SVGAGI. This CDR3 is built from 15 residues. Trimming took 6 bases from V and 12 from J, leaving 24 bases between them. Urothelial carcinoma affected the patients, and it was locally advanced or metastatic. In regard to this clone: Its antigen is not identified.

Here the sequenced sample was PBMCs, taken around atezolizumab (anti-PD-L1) treatment. The gene calls are TRBV6-5 and TRBJ2-1, with D perhaps TRBD1 (8 bases). The clonotype originates from a man aged 80 or over with urothelial cancer. In DNA form, the CDR3 reads TGTGCCAGCAGCCGAGACAGGGGCCCGGGAGGAGGGCAGTTCTTC. Encoded protein: CASSRDRGPGGGQFF.